This T cell receptor beta chain was identified during a study of cytomegalovirus exposure and HLA in healthy donors. This clone showed up just a few times. The germline V gene encodes CDR1 SEHNR and CDR2 FQNEAQ (reference sequence). The length of the CDR3 is 15 residues. V lost 1 base to trimming and J lost 5 bases, with 11 bases between them. Primers: 60 Vbeta forward and 13 Jbeta reverse. Sequencing was performed with immunoSEQ multiplex PCR; in TCRdb, only in-frame clones are kept and a portion is missing. This sample has over 150,000 clones, with about four fifths found just once. The sample taken for sequencing was PBMCs. The V gene is TRBV7-9, the J gene TRBJ1-4; D not resolved. The TCR originated in a man aged 25-45 years in good health and CMV-seronegative. For the CDR3, the DNA is TGTGCCAGCAGCTTAGTTCTTCCGGGAAATGAAAAACTGTTTTTT. Protein: CASSLVLPGNEKLFF.